The table lists the clone carrying this T cell receptor (beta chain) with a few counts. Following extraction, RNA underwent reverse transcription to cDNA, which served as the sequencing template. Profiled with immunoSEQ multiplex PCR; TCRdb holds only in-frame clones, not every one. The sample carries 250,000 to 350,000 clones, 60% recorded once. The sample originates from a study of CD8+ T cells in alopecia areata. Study details: Treated patients swallowed 5 to 10 mg of oral tofacitinib twice daily.

Treatment indicated: oral pan-JAK inhibitor, 5-10 mg twice daily. The germline CDR1 and CDR2 sequences are SEHNR and FQNEAQ (reference sequence). This CDR3 has 16 amino acids. V lost 4 bases and J 6 bases, leaving 19 bases between the germline ends. This chain links TRBV7-9 with TRBJ2-1; maybe TRBD1 (9 bases). The sample consisted of CD4+ T cells sorted from blood, taken at week 52, from a patient treated with tofacitinib. The TCR was taken from a human donor with alopecia areata. The CDR3 spells CASSSPGGDRVNEQFF. The CDR3 DNA reads TGTGCCAGCAGCTCTCCCGGGGGGGACAGGGTCAATGAGCAGTTCTTC.